Listed below are T cell receptor beta chains from one sample, sequenced in a study of cytomegalovirus exposure and HLA in healthy donors. Clones were read by immunoSEQ multiplex PCR, and TCRdb kept only the in-frame ones, dropping some. The sample holds tens of thousands of clones; roughly 80% are singletons and the top ten take roughly 7.2%. Sequenced sample: PBMCs. The receptor source for this set is a woman aged 40 to 50 in good health and CMV-seronegative. The CDR3 runs from the conserved cysteine through the conserved F or W. The D gene is left open where the match is weak. Size is omitted from some rows. Given values are once, few, many or a class for expanded clones.

v_gene	j_gene	abundance	d_gene	CDR3aa	CDR3nt
TRBV11-2	TRBJ2-5	.	.	CASSLPGRVGTQYF	TGTGCCAGCAGCCTCCCTGGCAGGGTGGGGACCCAGTACTTC
TRBV4-3	TRBJ2-1	.	TRBD2	CASNTGVAGPYNEQFF	TGCGCCAGCAACACCGGGGTAGCGGGACCATACAATGAGCAGTTCTTC
TRBV5-1	TRBJ2-5	once	TRBD2	CASSLRGTSAHETQYF	TGCGCCAGCAGCTTGCGTGGGACTAGCGCTCATGAGACCCAGTACTTC
TRBV6-7	TRBJ2-7	.	TRBD1	CAGSRGPDEQYF	TGTGCCGGATCGAGGGGGCCAGACGAGCAGTACTTC
TRBV19	TRBJ2-7	.	.	CASSIGQGRGGEQYF	TGTGCCAGTAGTATTGGTCAGGGTCGGGGAGGAGAGCAGTACTTC
TRBV15	TRBJ1-5	.	.	CATSRDSVNQPQHF	TGTGCCACCAGCAGAGATTCGGTAAATCAGCCCCAGCATTTT
TRBV18	TRBJ1-2	.	TRBD1	CASSPQGALGYTF	TGTGCCAGCTCACCTCAGGGGGCGCTTGGCTACACCTTC
TRBV19	TRBJ1-2	few	.	CASSPTGYGYTF	TGTGCCAGTAGCCCCACAGGCTATGGCTACACCTTC
TRBV7-9	TRBJ1-1	.	.	CASSPLGNTEAFF	TGTGCCAGCAGCCCACTCGGGAACACTGAAGCTTTCTTT
TRBV10-3	TRBJ2-3	.	TRBD1	CAISQTQGAGDTQYF	TGTGCCATCAGCCAAACACAGGGGGCGGGGGATACGCAGTATTTT
TRBV28	TRBJ2-2	few	.	CASSLWGGANTGELFF	TGTGCCAGCAGTTTATGGGGCGGGGCGAACACCGGGGAGCTGTTTTTT
TRBV6-4	TRBJ1-2	few	TRBD1	CATSQGAHSDGYTF	TGTGCCACCTCGCAGGGGGCGCATAGTGATGGCTACACCTTC
TRBV9	TRBJ2-3	few	TRBD2	CASSAALAGGTDTQYF	TGTGCCAGCAGCGCCGCTCTAGCGGGGGGGACAGATACGCAGTATTTT
TRBV19	TRBJ2-2	.	.	CASKSLVVMNTGELFF	TGTGCCAGTAAATCCCTAGTGGTTATGAACACCGGGGAGCTGTTTTTT
TRBV2	TRBJ1-4	few	.	CASSPQVVGEKLFF	TGTGCCAGCAGTCCCCAGGTAGTCGGTGAAAAACTGTTTTTT
TRBV5-6	TRBJ1-2	.	.	CASSLGLEFNYGYTF	TGTGCCAGCAGCTTGGGGTTAGAATTTAACTATGGCTACACCTTC
TRBV7-2	TRBJ2-1	.	TRBD1	CASSPGQIYNEQFF	TGTGCCAGCAGCCCGGGACAGATATACAATGAGCAGTTCTTC
TRBV6-1	TRBJ1-2	.	.	CASSEATVAVLYGYTF	TGTGCCAGCAGTGAAGCCACAGTGGCCGTCCTATATGGCTACACCTTC
TRBV7-3	TRBJ1-1	few	.	CASSLIQSTEAFF	TGTGCCAGCAGCTTAATACAGTCCACTGAAGCTTTCTTT
TRBV15	TRBJ2-2	.	.	CATSRGLGSSGELFF	TGTGCCACCAGCAGAGGGCTAGGCTCCTCCGGGGAGCTGTTTTTT
TRBV4-3	TRBJ2-7	few	TRBD2	CASSQWTSTIYEQYF	TGCGCCAGCAGCCAATGGACTAGCACGATCTACGAGCAGTACTTC
TRBV6-1	TRBJ2-3	few	TRBD2	CASSPREGRRTQYF	TGTGCCAGCTCCCCAAGGGAGGGGCGAAGGACGCAGTATTTT
TRBV7-6	TRBJ2-1	.	.	CASSEKAGSSYNEQFF	TGTGCCAGCAGCGAGAAGGCGGGAAGCTCCTACAATGAGCAGTTCTTC
TRBV10-1	TRBJ2-3	.	TRBD1	CASSETLDRWSDTQYF	TGCGCCAGCAGTGAGACTTTGGACAGGTGGTCAGATACGCAGTATTTT
TRBV30	TRBJ2-1	.	.	CAWSVRGIEQFF	TGTGCCTGGAGTGTACGAGGAATTGAGCAGTTCTTC
TRBV5-1	TRBJ2-1	.	.	CASSLYSNNEQFF	TGCGCCAGCAGCTTGTACAGCAACAATGAGCAGTTCTTC
TRBV7-6	TRBJ2-7	.	.	CASSSGSSSYEQYF	TGTGCCAGCAGCTCAGGGTCATCATCCTACGAGCAGTACTTC
TRBV13	TRBJ2-5	.	.	CASSQYQETQYF	TGTGCCAGCAGCCAGTACCAAGAGACCCAGTACTTC
TRBV7-9	TRBJ2-7	.	TRBD2	CASSPRGVSYEQYF	TGTGCCAGCAGTCCCCGGGGGGTCTCCTACGAGCAGTACTTC
TRBV11-2	TRBJ1-4	.	.	CASSFNVNTEKLFF	TGTGCCAGCAGCTTTAATGTGAACACAGAAAAACTGTTTTTT
TRBV21-1	TRBJ1-2	.	.	CASSSPGGWACTF	TGTGCCAGCAGCAGCCCAGGGGGTTGGGCTTGTACCTTC
TRBV9	TRBJ2-1	.	.	CASSVGGSWYNEQFF	TGTGCCAGCAGCGTAGGCGGATCGTGGTACAATGAGCAGTTCTTC
TRBV11-2	TRBJ2-7	.	.	CASSLLGSSYEQYF	TGTGCCAGCAGCTTACTTGGGAGCTCCTACGAGCAGTACTTC
TRBV27	TRBJ2-3	.	.	CASREGLLLADTQYF	TGTGCCAGCAGGGAGGGACTCCTACTGGCAGATACGCAGTATTTT
TRBV10-3	TRBJ1-4	.	TRBD1	CAISDDRVGTNEKLFF	TGTGCCATCAGTGACGACAGGGTGGGAACTAATGAAAAACTGTTTTTT
TRBV6-5	TRBJ1-2	.	TRBD1	CASRGTAVKIYTF	TGTGCCAGCAGGGGGACAGCCGTTAAGATCTACACCTTC
TRBV6-5	TRBJ2-7	.	TRBD2	CASSFLAGGYEQYF	TGTGCCAGCAGCTTTCTAGCGGGAGGCTACGAGCAGTACTTC
TRBV7-9	TRBJ2-1	.	TRBD2	CASSLTAGVQFF	TGTGCCAGCAGCTTAACGGCGGGAGTCCAGTTCTTC
TRBV13	TRBJ1-1	.	.	CASIPPYAGLGEAFF	TGTGCCAGCATCCCCCCCTATGCGGGATTGGGTGAAGCTTTCTTT
TRBV19	TRBJ2-7	.	.	CASSRDISYEQYF	TGTGCCAGTAGTCGGGACATCTCCTACGAGCAGTACTTC
TRBV28	TRBJ1-3	.	.	CASSLFRSLGFRGANTIYF	TGTGCCAGCAGTTTATTTAGGAGTTTGGGGTTCCGGGGGGCTAACACCATATATTTT
TRBV4-1	TRBJ1-1	few	TRBD1	CASSPRQGVTEAFF	TGCGCCAGCAGCCCAAGACAGGGGGTCACTGAAGCTTTCTTT
TRBV28	TRBJ2-7	.	TRBD2	CASSKGLAGVYEQYF	TGTGCCAGCAGTAAAGGACTAGCGGGAGTATACGAGCAGTACTTC
TRBV10-1	TRBJ2-4	.	.	CASSEGGVGKNIQYF	TGCGCCAGCAGTGAAGGAGGCGTTGGCAAAAACATTCAGTACTTC